The rows below give T cell receptor beta chains drawn from one sample of a study of radiation and T cells in renal cell carcinoma. Sequencing used immunoSEQ multiplex PCR; TCRdb keeps in-frame clones, though not all of them. The repertoire consists of roughly 86,000 clones, with approximately 80% occurring once and the leading ten covering roughly 10%. The sequences come from blood, collected from a patient whose treatment included radiotherapy and nephrectomy. All receptors come from a man between 50 and 59 years old with renal cell carcinoma. Both conserved end residues are part of each CDR3. The D gene is left open where the match is weak. For some rows the clone size is stated as once, few or many, or as a class when expanded; others skip it.

TRBJ2-1 TRBV29-1 TRBD2 . TGCAGCGGCGGGGGGCACGAGCAGTTCTTC CSGGGHEQFF
TRBJ2-3 TRBV30 TRBD2 . TGTGCCTGGATATTAGCAGCGGGGGGCACAGATACGCAGTATTTT CAWILAAGGTDTQYF
TRBJ2-2 TRBV14 TRBD2 . TGTGCCAGCAGCCAAGGGGTAGCGGGAGCCCAGAACACCGGGGAGCTGTTTTTT CASSQGVAGAQNTGELFF
TRBJ1-1 TRBV5-1 . . TGCGCCAGCGGGGGGGCAGGGCCGAACACTGAAGCTTTCTTT CASGGAGPNTEAFF
TRBJ1-5 TRBV2 . . TGTGCCAGCAGGGTTGACAGCAATCAGCCCCAGCATTTT CASRVDSNQPQHF
TRBJ2-7 TRBV7-6 . . TGTGCCAGCAGCGTTGAAGGGGCTTCCTCCTACGAGCAGTACTTC CASSVEGASSYEQYF
TRBJ1-4 TRBV11-2 . . TGTGCCAGCAGCTTCCAGTCTACTAATGAAAAACTGTTTTTT CASSFQSTNEKLFF
TRBJ1-5 TRBV19 . . TGTGCCAGTCGGGGGAATAATCAGCCCCAGCATTTT CASRGNNQPQHF
TRBJ2-5 TRBV9 TRBD2 . TGTGCCAGCAGCGCGGGACTAGCGGGGGACCAAGAGACCCAGTACTTC CASSAGLAGDQETQYF
TRBJ2-5 TRBV6-1 . few TGTGCCAGCAGCGGTGTAAACCCCCCAAGTGAGACCCAGTACTTC CASSGVNPPSETQYF
TRBJ1-2 TRBV6-1 . . TGTGCCAGCAGTGAACATCAGGGAACCTATGGCTACACCTTC CASSEHQGTYGYTF
TRBJ2-2 TRBV18 TRBD1 . TGTGCCAGCTCACCACCCGGTACAGGGGGCACCGGGGAGCTGTTTTTT CASSPPGTGGTGELFF
TRBJ1-1 TRBV2 TRBD1 few TGTGCCAGCAGTGAACAAGGGACAGGTACAACTGAAGCTTTCTTT CASSEQGTGTTEAFF
TRBJ2-5 TRBV28 . once TGTGCCAGCAGTTTCCCAGGGCCCCAGACCCAGTACTTC CASSFPGPQTQYF
TRBJ2-2 TRBV29-1 TRBD2 . TGCAGCGTTGAAAGAAGCGGGGGGGCCGGGGAGCTGTTTTTT CSVERSGGAGELFF
TRBJ1-2 TRBV11-3 . . TGTGCCAGCCCGCCTTGGGGCTACACCTTC CASPPWGYTF
TRBJ1-5 TRBV6-6 . few TGTGCCAGCAGTTCCGGGGTGGGGAATCAGCCCCAGCATTTT CASSSGVGNQPQHF
TRBJ1-2 TRBV6-5 TRBD1 . TGTGCCAGCAGACGGACAGGGGTAGATGGCTACACCTTC CASRRTGVDGYTF
TRBJ2-5 TRBV7-9 TRBD2 . TGTGCCAGCAGCTCGGGTCATAGCGGGCCCCAAGAGACCCAGTACTTC CASSSGHSGPQETQYF
TRBJ1-6 TRBV19 . once TGTGCCAGTAGACCGTCCCGAAAAGATAATTCACCCCTCCACTTT CASRPSRKDNSPLHF